A single sample is the source of the 21 T cell receptor beta chains below, sequenced in a study of shared clonotypes between healthy human individuals. Produced via immunoSEQ multiplex PCR; TCRdb's table is partial and in-frame only. The table has around 2.5 million clones, approximately 93% seen once. Input material: naive CD4+ T cells from PBMCs. Subset denoted: CD45RA+ positively selected. These receptors originate from a man between 18 and 35 years old in good health. Some clones in this sample may be carry-over from other donors' samples.

The V gene is TRBV7-2, the J gene TRBJ1-1; possible D gene TRBD1, 6 bases. CDR3 size: 14 residues. V was shortened by 7 bases and J by 1 base, with 13 bases between the two germline ends. CDR1 and CDR2 from the germline V gene are SGHTA and FQGNSA. The CDR3 protein is CASNRQDKNTEAFF. The DNA for the CDR3 is TGTGCCAGCAACCGACAGGATAAGAACACTGAAGCTTTCTTT.

In the case of this clone: The same CDR3 is also encoded by other DNA sequences in this sample. This sequence joins TRBV5-4 and TRBJ1-2; maybe TRBD1 (6 bases). This CDR3 contains 14 residues. Trimming cost V 0 bases and J 2 bases, with 8 bases left between them. Germline V lookup: CDR1 SGHNT, CDR2 YYREEE (reference sequence). The CDR3 sequence is CASSLGQGNYGYTF. CDR3 coding DNA: TGTGCCAGCAGCTTGGGGCAGGGGAACTATGGCTACACCTTC.

V usage is TRBV5-1 and J usage is TRBJ2-1; D not resolved. This CDR3 has 14 amino acids. Trimming left V 4 bases short and J 4 bases short, with 12 bases between. Germline-derived CDR1 and CDR2 are SGHRS and YFSETQ. The CDR3 region has the DNA TGCGCCAGCAGCCACCCCGAAGTTTACAATGAGCAGTTCTTC. It codes for CASSHPEVYNEQFF.

This chain uses TRBV12-5 with TRBJ2-3; 7 bases align to TRBD1. CDR3 size: 16 residues. Looked up from germline, CDR1 is LGHNT and CDR2 is FRNRAP. The V and J ends lost 1 base and 4 bases, in that order; junction bases with no gene match: 8. The CDR3 reads CASGLGLTGVADTQYF. Written as DNA, the CDR3 is TGTGCTAGTGGTTTGGGGTTAACAGGGGTGGCAGATACGCAGTATTTT.

The chain joins TRBV7-9 to TRBJ2-2, with 13 positions matching TRBD2. Trimming removed 4 bases from V and 0 bases from J; junction bases left unmatched: 5. Germline V lookup: CDR1 SEHNR, CDR2 FQNEAQ (reference sequence). The CDR3 runs to 18 residues. The DNA of the CDR3 is TGTGCCAGCAGCTCCGGGACTAGCGGGAATTCGAACACCGGGGAGCTGTTTTTT. It codes for CASSSGTSGNSNTGELFF.

The genes are TRBV14 and TRBJ2-1; D call uncertain. Trimming left V 4 bases short and J 10 bases short, with 17 bases between. Looked up from germline, CDR1 is SGHDN and CDR2 is FVKESK. There are 14 residues in the CDR3. In DNA, the CDR3 is TGTGCCAGCAGCCGAGGCACCCGACTCGCCGAGCAGTTCTTC. Translation: CASSRGTRLAEQFF.

This clone was observed a single time. The rearrangement uses TRBV28 and TRBJ1-3; possible D gene TRBD1, 5 bases. The V end lost 6 bases, the J end lost 1 base, and 13 bases lay between the germline ends. CDR1 is MDHEN and CDR2 is SYDVKM in the germline V gene. The CDR3 consists of 15 residues. This CDR3 is CASRGLTRSGNTIYF. CDR3 in DNA: TGTGCCAGCAGGGGGCTTACTCGGTCTGGAAACACCATATATTTT.

The V gene is TRBV5-6, the J gene TRBJ2-2; D gene ambiguous. This CDR3 has 16 amino acids. V lost 1 base, J lost 0 bases, and 10 bases lay in between. CDR1 and CDR2 from the germline V gene are SGHDT and YYEEEE. CDR3 sequence reads: CASSLRRATNTGELFF. The CDR3, as DNA: TGTGCCAGCAGCTTGCGTCGCGCGACGAACACCGGGGAGCTGTTTTTT.

CDR3 protein: CASSLGLTLKSPEAFF. The CDR3 DNA reads TGTGCCAGCAGCTTGGGGTTGACCCTTAAATCGCCAGAAGCTTTCTTT. The rearrangement links TRBV5-4 to TRBJ1-1; no firm D call. Trimming shortened V by 0 bases and J by 8 bases, and 20 bases separated the two germline ends. Germline V CDR1 and CDR2: SGHNT, YYREEE (reference sequence). This CDR3 region has 16 residues.

V and J are TRBV18 and TRBJ1-4; D is perhaps TRBD1 (5 bases). The CDR3 consists of 14 residues. Germline V gives CDR1 KGHSH, CDR2 LQKENI. V was shortened by 3 bases and J by 1 base, with 6 bases between the two germline ends. DNA of the CDR3: TGTGCCAGCTCACCGGGGGAAACTAATGAAAAACTGTTTTTT. It codes for CASSPGETNEKLFF.

About this clone itself: Other DNA sequences in this sample translate to the same CDR3. V gene TRBV5-1 combines with J gene TRBJ1-1, with D unresolved. Germline V gives CDR1 SGHRS, CDR2 YFSETQ. V gave up 5 bases and J gave up 1 base, with 6 bases separating them. This CDR3 has 12 residues. This chain's CDR3 is CASREGNTEAFF. Written as DNA, the CDR3 is TGCGCCAGCAGGGAGGGGAACACTGAAGCTTTCTTT.

On this clone: Other DNA sequences in this specimen translate into the identical CDR3. The chain is built from TRBV6-5 and TRBJ2-3; 9 nucleotides align to TRBD1. In germline, CDR1 is MNHEY, CDR2 SVGAGI. The length of the CDR3 is 14 residues. The V gene end was trimmed by 5 bases and the J gene end by 3 bases; junction bases not matched to a gene: 3. The chain's CDR3 is CASSLGTGTDTQYF. CDR3 bases: TGTGCCAGCAGTCTTGGGACAGGGACAGATACGCAGTATTTT.

J is TRBJ1-6 and V is TRBV4-2, with TRBD1 identical over 7 bases. The CDR3 length is 18 residues. V lost 0 bases to trimming and J lost 5 bases; unmatched junction nucleotides: 10. Germline V gives CDR1 LGHNA, CDR2 YNFKEQ. The CDR3 sequence is CASSQDQGDSWNNSPLHF. The DNA of the CDR3 is TGTGCCAGCAGCCAAGATCAGGGGGACTCCTGGAATAATTCACCCCTCCACTTT.

The chain's CDR3 is CASSYAPSQPQHF. DNA for the CDR3: TGTGCCAGCAGTTACGCTCCCAGTCAGCCCCAGCATTTT. The chain carries TRBV6-5 and TRBJ1-5; D gene uncertain. Germline assignment: CDR1 MNHEY and CDR2 SVGAGI. Deletions cut 2 bases from V and 6 bases from J, with 8 bases between. The CDR3 has 13 residues.

V is TRBV7-9 and J is TRBJ2-1, with 13 nucleotides matching TRBD2. This CDR3 contains 14 residues. CDR1 SEHNR and CDR2 FQNEAQ come from the germline V gene (reference sequence). J was trimmed by 14 bases and V by 5 bases; bases with no gene match: 9. In DNA form, the CDR3 reads TGTGCCAGCAGCGCAGGACTAGCGGGAGAGGAGAAGTTCTTC. Translation: CASSAGLAGEEKFF.

The chain has TRBV10-3 and TRBJ2-5; D call uncertain. This CDR3 has 13 residues. Per germline, CDR1 ENHRY and CDR2 SYGVKD. Trimming took 4 bases from V and 5 from J, leaving 11 bases between them. The CDR3 region is CAISVRVWETQYF. The CDR3, as DNA: TGTGCCATCAGTGTAAGGGTCTGGGAGACCCAGTACTTC.

The chain recombines TRBV30 with TRBJ2-1; the match to TRBD2 covers 10 bases. Looked up from germline, CDR1 is GTSNPN and CDR2 is SVGIG (reference sequence). The J segment lost 7 bases and the V segment lost 3 bases, leaving 12 bases of the junction unmatched. The CDR3 length is 16 residues. CDR3 DNA sequence: TGTGCCTGGAGCCTCGAACCGGGACTAGCGTATAATGAGCAGTTCTTC. It encodes CAWSLEPGLAYNEQFF.

This rearrangement joins TRBV4-1 to TRBJ2-1; 8 bases fit TRBD1. V dropped 8 bases and J dropped 4; count of bases not matched to a gene: 7. The length of the CDR3 is 14 residues. The V gene's germline CDR1 is MGHRA and CDR2 YSYEKL. The CDR3 spells CASRSGTGYNEQFF. The CDR3 region has the DNA TGCGCCAGCCGTTCCGGGACAGGTTACAATGAGCAGTTCTTC.

Comment on this clone: The identical CDR3 is also encoded by other nucleotide sequences in the sample. The chain carries TRBV5-1 and TRBJ2-1; D is possibly TRBD2 (5 bases). Trimming left V 1 base short and J 0 bases short, with 11 bases between. This CDR3 contains 16 residues. Germline lookup yields CDR1 SGHRS and CDR2 YFSETQ. CDR3 residues: CASSLLGGGSYNEQFF. The DNA of the CDR3 is TGCGCCAGCAGCTTGCTTGGCGGAGGCTCCTACAATGAGCAGTTCTTC.

A few counts support this clone. Other nucleotide sequences in the sample specify the same CDR3. The chain has TRBV18 and TRBJ1-1; 7 bases fit TRBD1. The V segment lost 4 bases and the J segment 3 bases; nucleotides outside the gene matches: 2. This CDR3 region has 13 residues. The V gene's germline CDR1 is KGHSH and CDR2 LQKENI. CDR3 DNA: TGTGCCAGCTCACAGGGGGCCGACACTGAAGCTTTCTTT. Its protein product is CASSQGADTEAFF.

The J gene is TRBJ2-3, the V gene TRBV7-6; TRBD1 aligns across 7 bases. This CDR3 is 14 amino acids long. The J segment lost 6 bases and the V segment lost 4 bases, leaving 7 bases of the junction unmatched. The germline gives CDR1 SGHVS, CDR2 FNYEAQ. The CDR3 is CASSYNTGVDTQYF. The DNA of the CDR3 is TGTGCCAGCAGCTACAATACAGGGGTGGATACGCAGTATTTT. Filled out from reference TRBV7-6 and TRBJ2-3, the complete variable domain reads GAGVSQSPRYKVTKRGQDVALRCDPISGHVSLYWYRQALGQGPEFLTYFNYEAQQDKSGLPNDRFSAERPEGSISTLTIQRTEQRDSAMYRCASSYNTGVDTQYFGPGTRLTVL.